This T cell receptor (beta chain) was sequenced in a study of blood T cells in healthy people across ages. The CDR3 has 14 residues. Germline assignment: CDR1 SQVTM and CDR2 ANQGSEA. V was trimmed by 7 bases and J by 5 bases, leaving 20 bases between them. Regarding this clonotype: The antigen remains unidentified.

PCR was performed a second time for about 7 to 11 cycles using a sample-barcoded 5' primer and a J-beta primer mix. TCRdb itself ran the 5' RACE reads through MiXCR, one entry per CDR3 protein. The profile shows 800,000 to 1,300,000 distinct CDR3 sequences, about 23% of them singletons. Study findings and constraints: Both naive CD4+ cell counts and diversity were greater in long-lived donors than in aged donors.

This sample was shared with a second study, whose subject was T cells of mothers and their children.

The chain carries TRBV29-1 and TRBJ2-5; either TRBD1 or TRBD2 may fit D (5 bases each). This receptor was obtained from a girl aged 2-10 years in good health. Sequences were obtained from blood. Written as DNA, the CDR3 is TGCAGCGCTACACCTCTGAGCAGGGAGGAGACCCAGTACTTC. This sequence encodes CSATPLSREETQYF.